What follows are 10 T cell receptor beta chains derived from one specimen sequenced in a study of T-cell memory formation after mild COVID-19. Each CDR3 protein is one row after TCRdb ran MiXCR on the 5' RACE reads. The sample contains 250,000 or so distinct CDR3 sequences, roughly 18% of which appear only once. Material for sequencing was PBMCs or a T cell subset sorted from them (not recorded which). These receptors originate from a man aged 18 to 30 who had mild COVID-19 (a few samples of this study predate the infection). Cell type and time point are not known.

The chain links TRBV15 to TRBJ2-1; no clear D. Germline CDR1 reads LNHNV; CDR2 reads YYDKDF (reference sequence). V lost 0 bases, J lost 0 bases, and 9 bases lay in between. The CDR3 sequence is 16 residues long. The CDR3 loop reads CATSRDNWNSYNEQFF. The CDR3 coding sequence is TGTGCCACCAGCAGAGATAACTGGAACTCCTACAATGAGCAGTTCTTC.

V gene TRBV11-2 combines with J gene TRBJ1-3; weak D call: TRBD1 (6 bases). The CDR3 consists of 14 residues. Germline V lookup: CDR1 SGHAT, CDR2 FQNNGV. Trimming removed 5 bases at V and 6 bases at J, with 14 bases between. CDR3 sequence reads: CASSAHRAENTIYF. The CDR3 DNA is TGTGCCAGCAGCGCTCACAGGGCCGAAAACACCATATATTTT.

CDR3 in amino acids: CASSPDPSGANVLTF. CDR3 bases: TGTGCCAGCAGCCCCGACCCGTCTGGGGCCAACGTCCTGACTTTC. V gene TRBV9 combines with J gene TRBJ2-6; D gene uncertain. Germline lookup yields CDR1 SGDLS and CDR2 YYNGEE. CDR3 length equals 15 residues. Trimming removed 4 bases at V and 1 base at J, with 9 bases between. The whole variable domain, remainder taken from reference TRBV9 and TRBJ2-6, is DSGVTQTPKHLITATGQRVTLRCSPRSGDLSVYWYQQSLDQGLQFLIQYYNGEERAKGNILERFSAQQFPDLHSELNLSSLELGDSALYFCASSPDPSGANVLTFGAGSRLTVL.

A few counts support this clonotype. The V call is TRBV28, the J call TRBJ1-2; possibly TRBD1 for D (5 bases). Trimming pared 6 bases from V and 1 base from J, leaving 12 bases between. This CDR3 is built from 14 residues. Germline V gene data show CDR1 as MDHEN and CDR2 as SYDVKM. The CDR3 DNA follows: TGTGCCAGCAGATCCCACAGGTTTAACTATGGCTACACCTTC. Its protein is CASRSHRFNYGYTF.

The chain couples TRBV27 to TRBJ2-6; D ambiguous. Deletions cut 3 bases from V and 1 base from J, with 7 bases between. The CDR3 runs 15 residues. Germline assignment: CDR1 MNHEY and CDR2 SMNVEV (reference sequence). CDR3 protein: CASSFTGSGANVLTF. The CDR3 region has the DNA TGTGCCAGCAGTTTTACCGGTTCTGGGGCCAACGTCCTGACTTTC.

This clonotype was found a few times. The chain recombines TRBV18 with TRBJ2-5; D is ambiguous. The CDR3 has 14 amino acids. Between the trimmed V and J ends, which lost 0 bases and 4 bases, there was a span of 9 bases. The V gene's germline CDR1 is KGHSH and CDR2 LQKENI. CDR3 nucleotides: TGTGCCAGCTCACCACCCAGTATCCCAGAGACCCAGTACTTC. As protein: CASSPPSIPETQYF.

In DNA form, the CDR3 reads TGTGCCAGCAGCTTATTAACAGGGGTGAATGGCTACACCTTC. Amino acid sequence: CASSLLTGVNGYTF. The chain couples TRBV7-8 to TRBJ1-2, with TRBD1 matching 7 bases. Trimming took 2 bases from V and 6 from J; bases not matched to a gene: 6. The germline gives CDR1 SGHVS, CDR2 FQNEAQ. The CDR3 has 14 residues. Full variable domain (missing parts from reference TRBV7-8 and TRBJ1-2): GAGVSQSPRYKVAKRGQDVALRCDPISGHVSLFWYQQALGQGPEFLTYFQNEAQLDKSGLPSDRFFAERPEGSVSTLKIQRTQQEDSAVYLCASSLLTGVNGYTFGSGTRLTVV.

This clonotype was counted only a few times. The rearrangement links TRBV29-1 to TRBJ1-1; D not resolved. The CDR3 has 15 residues. The V and J ends lost 4 bases and 1 base respectively, with 16 bases between them. Germline CDR1 reads SQVTM; CDR2 reads ANQGSEA. CDR3 bases: TGCAGCGTTGTCCCAAGACCGAGGGAGAACACTGAAGCTTTCTTT. It yields the protein CSVVPRPRENTEAFF.

This clonotype was recorded many times. This chain connects TRBV29-1 to TRBJ2-3; D is unclear. V lost 2 bases to trimming and J lost 2 bases, with 8 bases between them. Looked up from germline, CDR1 is SQVTM and CDR2 is ANQGSEA. The CDR3 runs to 13 residues. CDR3 sequence (DNA): TGCAGCGTTGAATGGGAAATCACAGATACGCAGTATTTT. Translation: CSVEWEITDTQYF.

The gene calls are TRBV5-4 and TRBJ2-5; the match to TRBD2 covers 11 bases. V was pared by 4 bases and J by 5 bases, with 10 bases of the junction left unmatched. The germline CDR1 and CDR2 sequences are SGHNT and YYREEE (reference sequence). CDR3 length: 16 amino acids. CDR3 coding DNA: TGTGCCAGCAGCCCGGGGACTAGCGGCTCGGTTGAGACCCAGTACTTC. Amino acids: CASSPGTSGSVETQYF.